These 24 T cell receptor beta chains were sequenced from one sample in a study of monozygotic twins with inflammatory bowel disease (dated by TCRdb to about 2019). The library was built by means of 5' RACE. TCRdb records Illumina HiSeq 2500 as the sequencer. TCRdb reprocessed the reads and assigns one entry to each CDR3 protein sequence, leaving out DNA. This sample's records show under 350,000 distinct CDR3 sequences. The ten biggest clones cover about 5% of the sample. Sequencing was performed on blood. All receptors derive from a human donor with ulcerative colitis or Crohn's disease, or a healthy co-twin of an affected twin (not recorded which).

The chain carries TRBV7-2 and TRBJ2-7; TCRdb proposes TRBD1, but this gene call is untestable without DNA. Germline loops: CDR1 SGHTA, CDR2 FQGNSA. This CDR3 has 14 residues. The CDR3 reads CASGNSAGGYEQYF.

CDR3: CASSLAQNYEQYF. The V and J genes are TRBV7-2 and TRBJ2-7. Per the germline V gene, CDR1 is SGHTA and CDR2 is FQGNSA. This CDR3 is 13 amino acids long. Variable domain in full (rest from reference TRBV7-2 and TRBJ2-7): GAGVSQSPSNKVTEKGKDVELRCDPISGHTALYWYRQSLGQGLEFLIYFQGNSAPDKSGLPSDRFSAERTGGSVSTLTIQRTQQEDSAVYLCASSLAQNYEQYFGPGTRLTVT.

This CDR3 reads CASSPGEGRSEQYF. The V call is TRBV3-1, the J call TRBJ2-7; the D call from TCRdb, TRBD2, cannot be confirmed without DNA. The CDR3 has 14 amino acids. Germline V gene data show CDR1 as LGHDT and CDR2 as YNNKEL (reference sequence).

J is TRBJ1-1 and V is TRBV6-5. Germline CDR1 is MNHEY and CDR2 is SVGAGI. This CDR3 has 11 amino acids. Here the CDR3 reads CASSWEGRAFF.

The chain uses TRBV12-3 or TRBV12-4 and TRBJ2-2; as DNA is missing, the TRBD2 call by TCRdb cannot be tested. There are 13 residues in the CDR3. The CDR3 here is CASSSPPAGELFF.

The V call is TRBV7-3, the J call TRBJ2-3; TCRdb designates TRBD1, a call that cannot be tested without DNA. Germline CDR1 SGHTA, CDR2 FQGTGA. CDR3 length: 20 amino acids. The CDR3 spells CASSLISAGGSLISTDTQYF.

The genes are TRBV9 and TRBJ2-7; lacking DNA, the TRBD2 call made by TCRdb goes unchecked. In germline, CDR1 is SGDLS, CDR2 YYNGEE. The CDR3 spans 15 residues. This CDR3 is CASSPSGRSLYEQYF.

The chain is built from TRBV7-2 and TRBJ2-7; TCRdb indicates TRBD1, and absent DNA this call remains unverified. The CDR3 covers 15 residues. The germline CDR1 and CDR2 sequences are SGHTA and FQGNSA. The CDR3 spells CASSLGDRGRGEQYF. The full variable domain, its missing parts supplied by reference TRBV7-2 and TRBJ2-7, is GAGVSQSPSNKVTEKGKDVELRCDPISGHTALYWYRQSLGQGLEFLIYFQGNSAPDKSGLPSDRFSAERTGGSVSTLTIQRTQQEDSAVYLCASSLGDRGRGEQYFGPGTRLTVT.

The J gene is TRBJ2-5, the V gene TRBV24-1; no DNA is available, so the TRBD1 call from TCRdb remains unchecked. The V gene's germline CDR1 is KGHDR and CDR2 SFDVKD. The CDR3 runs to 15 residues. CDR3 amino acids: CATSESTGRQETQYF.

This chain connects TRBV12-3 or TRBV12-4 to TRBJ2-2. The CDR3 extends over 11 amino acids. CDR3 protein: CASSSIGELFF.

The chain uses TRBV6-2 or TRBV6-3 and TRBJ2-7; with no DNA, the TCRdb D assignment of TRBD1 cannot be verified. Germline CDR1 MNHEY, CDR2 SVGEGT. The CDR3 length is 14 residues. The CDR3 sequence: CASSYSGAGYEQYF.

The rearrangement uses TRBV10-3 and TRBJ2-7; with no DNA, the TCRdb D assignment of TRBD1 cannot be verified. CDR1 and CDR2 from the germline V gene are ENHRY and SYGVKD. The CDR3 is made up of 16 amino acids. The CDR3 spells CAISEVTFQGTKEQYF.

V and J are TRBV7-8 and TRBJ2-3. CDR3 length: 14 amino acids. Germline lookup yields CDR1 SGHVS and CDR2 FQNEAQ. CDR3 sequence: CASSLVLRTDTQYF. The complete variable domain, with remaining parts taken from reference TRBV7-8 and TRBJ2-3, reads GAGVSQSPRYKVAKRGQDVALRCDPISGHVSLFWYQQALGQGPEFLTYFQNEAQLDKSGLPSDRFFAERPEGSVSTLKIQRTQQEDSAVYLCASSLVLRTDTQYFGPGTRLTVL.

CDR3 protein: CASSIARLADYNEQFF. The V call is TRBV19, the J call TRBJ2-1; no DNA is available, so the TRBD2 call from TCRdb remains unchecked. CDR3 length: 16 amino acids. The V gene's germline CDR1 is LNHDA and CDR2 SQIVND (reference sequence).

This CDR3 is CASRIPTGNTIYF. The rearrangement uses TRBV7-2 and TRBJ1-3. Germline V lookup: CDR1 SGHTA, CDR2 FQGNSA. The CDR3 contains 13 residues.

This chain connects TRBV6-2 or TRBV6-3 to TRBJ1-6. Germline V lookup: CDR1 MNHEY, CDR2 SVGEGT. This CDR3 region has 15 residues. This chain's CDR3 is CASTYLDRDNSPLHF.

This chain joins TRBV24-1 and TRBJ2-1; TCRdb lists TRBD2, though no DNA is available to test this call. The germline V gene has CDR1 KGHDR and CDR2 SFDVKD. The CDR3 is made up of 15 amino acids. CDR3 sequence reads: CATSDLGLADNEQFF.

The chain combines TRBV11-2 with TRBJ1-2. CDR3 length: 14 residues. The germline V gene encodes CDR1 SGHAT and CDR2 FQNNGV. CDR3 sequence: CASSLDMVVRGYTF.

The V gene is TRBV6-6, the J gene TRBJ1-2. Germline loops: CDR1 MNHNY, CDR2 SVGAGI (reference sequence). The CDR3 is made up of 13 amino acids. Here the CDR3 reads CASARGRDYGYTF.

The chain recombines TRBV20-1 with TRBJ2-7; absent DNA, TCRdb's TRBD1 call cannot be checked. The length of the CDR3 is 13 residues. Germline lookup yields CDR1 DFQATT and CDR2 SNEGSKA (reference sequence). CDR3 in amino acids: CSALLDSPSEQYF.

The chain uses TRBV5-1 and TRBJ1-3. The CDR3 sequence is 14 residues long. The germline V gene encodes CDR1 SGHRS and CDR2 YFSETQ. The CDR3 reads CASRSMELTNTIYF.

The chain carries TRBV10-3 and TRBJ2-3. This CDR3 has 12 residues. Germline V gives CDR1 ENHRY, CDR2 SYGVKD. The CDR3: CAIRGLADTQYF.

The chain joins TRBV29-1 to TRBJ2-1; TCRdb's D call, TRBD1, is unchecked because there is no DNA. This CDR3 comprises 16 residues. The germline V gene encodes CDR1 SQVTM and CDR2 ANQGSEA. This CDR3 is CSVAGRQGPVYNEQFF.

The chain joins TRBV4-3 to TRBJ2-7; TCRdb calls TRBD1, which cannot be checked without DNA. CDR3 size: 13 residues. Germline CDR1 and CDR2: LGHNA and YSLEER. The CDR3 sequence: CASSQNRDGGQYF.